The present entry profiles one T cell receptor (beta chain) with its context. Its antigen is unidentified. CDR3 length equals 16 residues. Germline V lookup: CDR1 MNHEY, CDR2 SVGAGI. The V gene end was trimmed by 3 bases and the J gene end by 1 base; junction bases not matched to a gene: 8. The record originates from a study of cytomegalovirus exposure and HLA in healthy donors. 60 Vbeta and 13 Jbeta primers were used in PCR. Only in-frame clones appear in the TCRdb table, and some are missing; sequencing was by immunoSEQ multiplex PCR. This table holds roughly 100,000 clones, 82% found once. Study results and caveats: The likely origin of a cluster of highly shared sequence variants was a sequencing artifact. Researchers had no immune exposure information except CMV serostatus available. Both high specificity and high sensitivity reportedly marked the classifier's diagnosis of cytomegalovirus status.

Sequencing was done on a sample of PBMCs. The sequence was collected from a man aged 45 to 65 in good health and CMV-seronegative. The genes are TRBV6-5 and TRBJ1-1; TRBD1 matches 7 bases. The CDR3 region is CASSYSTGTENTEAFF. The CDR3 DNA reads TGTGCCAGCAGTTATTCTACCGGGACAGAGAACACTGAAGCTTTCTTT.